Following are 7 T cell receptor beta chains from one sample sequenced in a study of blood T cell repertoires in COVID-19. Data came from immunoSEQ multiplex PCR; TCRdb stores just in-frame clones and leaves some out. Among about 150,000 clones listed, about 83% were seen once. Sequencing input: peripheral blood. Every receptor here comes from a woman of 80 years or more with COVID-19, enrolled during active disease.

In its sample, this clone was seen once. The chain joins TRBV2 to TRBJ2-2, with 11 bases matching TRBD1. Looked up from germline, CDR1 is SNHLY and CDR2 is FYNNEI. There are 14 residues in the CDR3. J lost 5 bases, V lost 10 bases, and 6 bases had no gene match. CDR3 in amino acids: CATPGTGGTGELFF. DNA for the CDR3: TGTGCCACCCCCGGGACAGGGGGAACCGGGGAGCTGTTTTTT.

This chain uses TRBV30 with TRBJ1-4; TRBD1 matches at 7 bases. This CDR3 comprises 14 residues. The germline V gene encodes CDR1 GTSNPN and CDR2 SVGIG (reference sequence). V shed 1 base and J 13 bases; nucleotides not matched to a gene: 12. In DNA form, the CDR3 reads TGTGCCTGGAGTGGTTGGCAGGGGGGCGCAGCACTGTTTTTT. Its protein product is CAWSGWQGGAALFF. The full variable domain, in which reference TRBV30 and TRBJ1-4 provide the parts outside the CDR3, is SQTIHQWPATLVQPVGSPLSLECTVEGTSNPNLYWYRQAAGRGLQLLFYSVGIGQISSEVPQNLSASRPQDRQFILSSKKLLLSDSGFYLCAWSGWQGGAALFFGSGTQLSVL.

This rearrangement joins TRBV6-6 to TRBJ2-2; D is perhaps TRBD2 (7 bases). The V end lost 5 bases, the J end lost 2 bases, and 24 bases lay between the germline ends. Germline-derived CDR1 and CDR2 are MNHNY and SVGAGI (reference sequence). The CDR3 extends over 19 amino acids. The CDR3 DNA follows: TGTGCCAGCAGTCCCCCTAGACGCGGGGGCCAAGTAAACACCGGGGAGCTGTTTTTT. Translation gives CASSPPRRGGQVNTGELFF.

The J gene is TRBJ2-3, the V gene TRBV3-1 (or the pseudogene TRBV3-2); 11 bases are shared with TRBD2. Germline CDR1 LGHDT, CDR2 YNNKEL (reference sequence). The CDR3 consists of 17 residues. After removal of 4 bases from V and 1 base from J, the junction contained 7 bases not matched to a gene. CDR3 in DNA: TGTGCCAGCAGCCCCTTAGCGGGAGGGGCGGGCACAGATACGCAGTATTTT. This translates into CASSPLAGGAGTDTQYF.

This sequence joins TRBV20-1 and TRBJ2-1; no clear D. The germline V gene has CDR1 DFQATT and CDR2 SNEGSKA (reference sequence). This CDR3 comprises 11 residues. V was cut by 5 bases and J by 2 bases, with 4 bases left in between. For the CDR3, the DNA is TGCAGTGCTCGGGCCTACAATGAGCAGTTCTTC. Translating gives CSARAYNEQFF.

The chain combines TRBV2 with TRBJ2-2; the match to TRBD2 covers 10 bases. This CDR3 region has 15 residues. V gave up 4 bases and J gave up 2 bases; unmatched junction bases: 1. CDR1 is SNHLY, CDR2 FYNNEI, per germline. The CDR3 sequence is CASSGLAGNTGELFF. CDR3 sequence (DNA): TGTGCCAGCAGTGGACTAGCGGGTAACACCGGGGAGCTGTTTTTT.

The gene calls are TRBV7-8 and TRBJ2-7; D is unclear. In germline, CDR1 is SGHVS, CDR2 FQNEAQ. V was shortened by 6 bases and J by 7 bases, with 13 bases between the two germline ends. The CDR3 loop spans 12 amino acids. The CDR3 loop reads CASRDLPGEQYF. CDR3 nucleotides: TGTGCCAGCAGGGATCTTCCAGGAGAGCAGTACTTC.